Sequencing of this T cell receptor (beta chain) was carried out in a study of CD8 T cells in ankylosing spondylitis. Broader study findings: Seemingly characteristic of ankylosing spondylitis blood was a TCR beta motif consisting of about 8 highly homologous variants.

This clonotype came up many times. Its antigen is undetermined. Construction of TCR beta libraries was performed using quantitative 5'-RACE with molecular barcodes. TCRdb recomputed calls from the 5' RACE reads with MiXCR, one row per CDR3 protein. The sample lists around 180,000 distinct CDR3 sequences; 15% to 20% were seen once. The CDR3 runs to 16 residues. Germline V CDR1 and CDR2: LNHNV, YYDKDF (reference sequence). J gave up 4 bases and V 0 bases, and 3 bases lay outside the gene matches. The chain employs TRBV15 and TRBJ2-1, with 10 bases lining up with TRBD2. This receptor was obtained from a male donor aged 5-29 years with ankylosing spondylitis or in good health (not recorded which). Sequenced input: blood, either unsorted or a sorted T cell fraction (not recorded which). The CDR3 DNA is TGTGCCACCAGCAGAGAGACTAGCGGGCCTTACAATGAGCAGTTCTTC. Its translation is CATSRETSGPYNEQFF. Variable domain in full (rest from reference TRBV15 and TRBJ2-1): DAMVIQNPRYQVTQFGKPVTLSCSQTLNHNVMYWYQQKSSQAPKLLFHYYDKDFNNEADTPDNFQSRRPNTSFCFLDIRSPGLGDTAMYLCATSRETSGPYNEQFFGPGTRLTVL.